This T cell receptor beta chain derives from a study of T cells in tuberculosis. As for the study in general: A South African cohort included IGRA-negative adolescents, latently infected IGRA-positive adolescents and adults with active tuberculosis. Within 7 days of starting treatment, or before, PBMC were stored. Study results and limitations: Shorter CDR3-alpha in active tuberculosis partly drove smaller distances.

A note on this clone: The antigen is undetermined.

Sequencing was performed with immunoSEQ multiplex PCR; in TCRdb, only in-frame clones are kept and a portion is missing. Among roughly 34,000 clones listed, 86% were seen once. Documented time point: new active TB diagnosis, blood taken before or within 7 days of starting treatment. The CDR3 runs 18 residues. Germline CDR1 reads LNHDA; CDR2 reads SQIVND (reference sequence). V shed 1 base, J shed 4 bases, and the junction held 14 bases outside the gene matches. This TCR was recovered from an adult with tuberculosis. The sequenced sample was PBMCs, obtained at tuberculosis diagnosis. The chain is built from TRBV19 and TRBJ1-1; 8 positions agree with TRBD1. The CDR3 sequence is CASSIARRTGQLGTEAFF. For the CDR3, the DNA is TGTGCCAGTAGTATAGCTCGTCGGACAGGGCAGCTTGGCACTGAAGCTTTCTTT.